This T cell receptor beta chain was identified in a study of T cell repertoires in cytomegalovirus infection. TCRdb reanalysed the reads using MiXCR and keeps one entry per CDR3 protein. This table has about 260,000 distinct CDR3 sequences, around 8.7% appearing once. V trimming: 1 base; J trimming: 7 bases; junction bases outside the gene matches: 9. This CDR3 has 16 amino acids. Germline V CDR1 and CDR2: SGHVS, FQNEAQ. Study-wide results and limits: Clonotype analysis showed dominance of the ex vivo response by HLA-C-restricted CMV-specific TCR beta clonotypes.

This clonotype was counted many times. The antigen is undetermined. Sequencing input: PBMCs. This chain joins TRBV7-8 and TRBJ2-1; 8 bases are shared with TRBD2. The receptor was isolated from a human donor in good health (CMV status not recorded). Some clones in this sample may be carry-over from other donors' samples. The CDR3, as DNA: TGTGCCAGCAGCTTAGGGCTCCGGGGGGGATCAAATGAGCAGTTCTTC. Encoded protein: CASSLGLRGGSNEQFF.